This TCR beta chain derives from a study of blood T cells in healthy people across ages. Study conclusions and caveats: Observed TCR beta diversity per million T cells went down as age went up. This fall followed a roughly linear course with age.

V was trimmed by 5 bases and J by 0 bases, leaving 15 bases between them. Germline CDR1 SGDLS, CDR2 YYNGEE. CDR3 size: 17 residues. At least 5.5 micrograms of total RNA were extracted per sample. On this clonotype itself: Its antigen remains unidentified.

Together with a sample-barcoded 5' primer, a J-beta primer mix was included in a second PCR lasting roughly 6 to 12 cycles. TCRdb processed the 5' RACE reads anew with MiXCR; each CDR3 protein has one entry. The sample shows approximately 690,000 distinct CDR3 sequences, approximately 59% of them seen only once. Sequenced material: blood. This clonotype originated in a man in his fifties or sixties in good health. The chain is built from TRBV9 and TRBJ2-6; D possibly corresponds to TRBD2 (6 bases). In DNA, the CDR3 is TGTGCCAGCAGTCGGGGGACGGGTAACTCTGGGGCCAACGTCCTGACTTTC. Its protein is CASSRGTGNSGANVLTF.